This is a list of T cell receptor beta chains from one sample in a study of post-analysis software for immune sequencing data. From the PCR reads, TCRdb called clonotypes with MiXCR, one entry per CDR3 protein. The sample holds roughly 870,000 distinct CDR3 sequences, roughly half seen once. Sequenced sample: blood. The receptors shown here come from a girl aged 10 to 17 with multiple sclerosis. Both conserved end residues are part of each CDR3. The D gene is left open where the match is weak. Clone size is shown for a subset of rows, as once, few, many or a class of expanded clone.

TRBV5-1	TRBJ2-1	.	.	14	CASSQDRGGGEQFF	TGCGCCAGCAGCCAAGACAGGGGCGGGGGTGAGCAGTTCTTC
TRBV19	TRBJ1-5	TRBD1	once	15	CASSITGQAQLAQHF	TGTGCCAGTAGTATAACGGGACAGGCCCAATTGGCCCAGCATTTT
TRBV6-5	TRBJ2-7	.	.	16	CASSYDSRQPTYEQYF	TGTGCCAGCAGTTATGATTCCCGACAGCCTACCTACGAGCAGTACTTC
TRBV27	TRBJ2-6	.	.	15	CASSSRGSAANVLTF	TGTGCCAGCAGTTCTAGGGGTTCTGCGGCCAACGTCCTGACTTTC
TRBV27	TRBJ2-7	TRBD1	.	15	CASSAPGQGRYEQYF	TGTGCCAGCAGTGCCCCCGGACAGGGGAGGTACGAGCAGTACTTC
TRBV12-3/TRBV12-4	TRBJ2-7	.	.	13	CASREGGSYEQYF	TGTGCCAGCAGGGAGGGGGGGTCCTACGAGCAGTACTTC
TRBV4-1	TRBJ2-7	.	few	15	CASSQDIISSYEQYF	TGCGCCAGCAGCCAAGATATCATAAGCTCCTACGAGCAGTACTTC
TRBV3-1	TRBJ2-5	TRBD2	.	16	CASSPQGAGGQGEQYF	TGTGCCAGCAGCCCCCAAGGAGCGGGAGGCCAGGGTGAACAGTACTTC
TRBV7-2	TRBJ2-3	TRBD2	.	15	CASRPTSGWADTQYF	TGTGCCAGCAGGCCAACTAGCGGGTGGGCAGATACGCAGTATTTT
TRBV4-1	TRBJ2-7	.	.	14	CAGSQDPTGLEQYF	TGCGCCGGCAGCCAAGATCCCACAGGGCTCGAGCAGTACTTC
TRBV7-3	TRBJ2-1	TRBD2	few	16	CASSLISGSRKNEQFF	TGTGCCAGCAGCTTAATTAGCGGGAGTCGGAAAAATGAGCAGTTCTTC
TRBV20-1	TRBJ2-4	.	.	12	CSARPSQNIQYF	TGCAGTGCTAGACCCAGCCAAAACATTCAGTACTTC
TRBV5-1	TRBJ1-1	.	.	15	CASSLYRQENTEAFF	TGCGCCAGCAGCTTGTACCGGCAGGAGAACACTGAAGCTTTCTTT
TRBV18	TRBJ2-1	TRBD1	few	18	CASSLGLVDRGQVNEQFF	TGTGCCAGCTCACTTGGGCTTGTTGACAGGGGGCAGGTCAATGAGCAGTTCTTC
TRBV2	TRBJ1-2	.	.	12	CARTQGGYGYTF	TGTGCCAGGACCCAGGGTGGCTATGGCTACACCTTC
TRBV3-1	TRBJ2-7	.	.	13	CASSDVQGYEQYF	TGTGCCAGCAGCGACGTACAGGGCTACGAGCAGTACTTC
TRBV7-9	TRBJ2-7	TRBD2	.	19	CASSVSRGRDDTLAYEQYF	TGTGCCAGCAGCGTATCCCGGGGGAGGGACGACACCCTTGCCTACGAGCAGTACTTC
TRBV29-1	TRBJ2-4	.	.	12	CSVESGLKIMYF	TGCAGCGTTGAGTCAGGACTGAAGATCATGTACTTC
TRBV29-1	TRBJ2-6	TRBD1	.	19	CSVEDVDRGLLSGANVLTF	TGCAGCGTTGAAGATGTAGACAGGGGATTACTTTCTGGGGCCAACGTCCTGACTTTC
TRBV7-8	TRBJ2-7	.	few	16	CASSFESGVGYGEQYF	TGTGCCAGCAGCTTCGAATCGGGAGTGGGGTATGGGGAGCAGTACTTC
TRBV12-3/TRBV12-4	TRBJ1-2	.	many	14	CASKPAGRGYGYTF	TGTGCCAGCAAGCCCGCGGGGCGAGGCTATGGCTACACCTTC
TRBV5-1	TRBJ2-5	TRBD2	once	15	CASSSPSGRKETQYF	TGCGCCAGCAGTTCCCCTAGCGGGAGGAAGGAGACCCAGTACTTC